These T cell receptor beta chains were read from a single sample in a study of cytomegalovirus exposure and HLA in healthy donors. The table came from immunoSEQ multiplex PCR; TCRdb's copy has only in-frame clones and leaves some out. Of approximately 120,000 clones listed, 65% to 80% are singletons. Sequenced sample: PBMCs. Receptors were obtained from an older woman in good health and CMV-seropositive. The CDR3 runs from the conserved cysteine through the conserved F or W. D genes are given only for firm matches. Not all rows give a size; the values are once, few, many and, for expanded clones, a class.

>TRBJ1-3|-|TRBV5-6|-
TGTGCCAGCAGTTATGCGGGTTGGAGCGCACTCTCTGGAAACACCATATATTTT
CASSYAGWSALSGNTIYF
>TRBJ2-3|-|TRBV2|-
TGTGCCATCGATAGGACAGCTAGCACAGATACGCAGTATTTT
CAIDRTASTDTQYF
>TRBJ2-1|TRBD2|TRBV15|-
TGTGCCACCAGCAGGGCTCGGGGGGGCTCCTACAATGAGCAGTTCTTC
CATSRARGGSYNEQFF
>TRBJ2-3|-|TRBV7-2|-
TGTGCCAGCAGCTTATTTGCGGAGACAGATACGCAGTATTTT
CASSLFAETDTQYF
>TRBJ2-7|TRBD1|TRBV5-8|-
TGTGCCAGCAGCTCGGGACAGTGGGCCTACGAGCAGTACTTC
CASSSGQWAYEQYF
>TRBJ2-7|TRBD2|TRBV2|-
TGTGCCAGCAGTGATCAGCGGGAGCTTTACGAGCAGTACTTC
CASSDQRELYEQYF
>TRBJ2-7|TRBD1|TRBV6-4|-
TGTGCCAGCAGCGTAATGCCGACAGGGTTCCACGAGCAGTACTTC
CASSVMPTGFHEQYF
>TRBJ2-1|TRBD1|TRBV10-3|-
TGTGCCATCAGTAACGCCGAGGGACAGGGGGACAATGAGCAGTTCTTC
CAISNAEGQGDNEQFF
>TRBJ2-3|-|TRBV27|once
TGTGCCAGCAGTTTACAGGGTGGGAGCACAGATACGCAGTATTTT
CASSLQGGSTDTQYF
>TRBJ2-7|TRBD2|TRBV29-1|few
TGCAGCGTTGTCCTGCCTAGCGGTGGCTTATCCTACGAGCAGTACTTC
CSVVLPSGGLSYEQYF
>TRBJ2-7|TRBD1|TRBV18|-
TGTGCCAGCTCACCCGACAGGGGGTTCTCCTACGAGCAGTACTTC
CASSPDRGFSYEQYF
>TRBJ2-1|-|TRBV14|-
TGTGCCAGCAGCCAAGTAATAGCCCGATACAATGAGCAGTTCTTC
CASSQVIARYNEQFF
>TRBJ1-1|TRBD1|TRBV27|-
TGTGCCAGCAGTTGGGACAGGGGCGCTGAAGCTTTCTTT
CASSWDRGAEAFF
>TRBJ2-7|-|TRBV19|-
TGTGCCAGTAGTATAGGGGGACAATCCTACGAGCAGTACTTC
CASSIGGQSYEQYF
>TRBJ2-1|TRBD2|TRBV7-3|-
TGTGCCAGCAGCTTATTGGGGGGACCTAGCGGAACCCCCGAGCAGTTCTTC
CASSLLGGPSGTPEQFF
>TRBJ2-5|TRBD1|TRBV5-4|-
TGTGCCAGCAGCTCGTGGCAGGGGGCTCAAGAGACCCAGTACTTC
CASSSWQGAQETQYF
>TRBJ2-7|-|TRBV27|-
TGTGCCAGCAGTTTGACACAGACTATACCGGGACAAAGAAACTACGAGCAGTACTTC
CASSLTQTIPGQRNYEQYF
>TRBJ2-1|TRBD1|TRBV9|-
TGTGCCAGCAGCCCGGGACAGAAGCCCTACAATGAGCAGTTCTTC
CASSPGQKPYNEQFF
>TRBJ1-5|TRBD1|TRBV18|-
TGTGCCAGCTCACAGTCCCGACAGGGGGATCAGCCCCAGCATTTT
CASSQSRQGDQPQHF
>TRBJ1-1|-|TRBV2|once
TGTGCCAGCAGTGACGGGGGGCGGACTGAAGCTTTCTTT
CASSDGGRTEAFF
>TRBJ1-5|TRBD1|TRBV7-2|-
TGTGCCAGCAGCCGGACAAGCCGCGGGACAGGGGGTCAGCCCCAGCATTTT
CASSRTSRGTGGQPQHF
>TRBJ2-7|TRBD1|TRBV7-9|-
TGTGCCAGCAGCCTAGCCATGGGGACAGGGGACGAGCAGTACTTC
CASSLAMGTGDEQYF
>TRBJ1-1|-|TRBV19|-
TGTGCCAGTAGGATCAGGGATGAATCTGAAGCTTTCTTT
CASRIRDESEAFF
>TRBJ2-5|TRBD2|TRBV29-1|-
TGCAGCTCCCGGACTCTAGCGGGAATTACGGAGACCCAGTACTTC
CSSRTLAGITETQYF
>TRBJ2-1|TRBD2|TRBV19|-
TGTGCCAGTAGTCAGGGACTAGCGGGGTACAATGAGCAGTTCTTC
CASSQGLAGYNEQFF
>TRBJ1-5|-|TRBV5-8|-
TGTGCCAGCAGCTTGGAGGGCAGGGTGGATCAGCCCCAGCATTTT
CASSLEGRVDQPQHF
>TRBJ2-7|-|TRBV6-6|-
TGTGCCAGCAGTTACTCGGCGGGGCGAAATAGCGAGCAGTACTTC
CASSYSAGRNSEQYF
>TRBJ2-1|TRBD2|TRBV29-1|-
TGCAGCGTTGAACAGACTAGCGGGAGCCCCTACAATGAGCAGTTCTTC
CSVEQTSGSPYNEQFF
>TRBJ2-7|TRBD1|TRBV7-9|-
TGTGCCAGCAGCTCGCAACGGGACAGGGGGTACGAGCAGTACTTC
CASSSQRDRGYEQYF
>TRBJ2-7|TRBD2|TRBV4-3|once
TGCGCCAGCAGCCAGTACGCGGGGGTAACCCCCTACGAGCAGTACTTC
CASSQYAGVTPYEQYF
>TRBJ1-5|TRBD1|TRBV4-2|-
TGTGCCAGCAGCCAAGATTGGACAGGGGGCGTACAGCCCCAGCATTTT
CASSQDWTGGVQPQHF
>TRBJ1-6|TRBD1|TRBV7-2|few
TGTGCCAGCACCTACCGGGACAGTAGTTCACCCCTCCACTTT
CASTYRDSSSPLHF
>TRBJ2-5|TRBD2|TRBV30|-
TGTGCCTGCTCCTATGGGCTAGCGGGAGGGCCTAGGGAGACCCAGTACTTC
CACSYGLAGGPRETQYF
>TRBJ2-3|-|TRBV13|-
TGTGCCAGCAGCTCCCCGGGGACTTTGCAGTATTTT
CASSSPGTLQYF
>TRBJ2-2|TRBD2|TRBV2|few
TGTGCCAGCAGCGCCCTAGCGGTCTTGAACACCGGGGAGCTGTTTTTT
CASSALAVLNTGELFF
>TRBJ2-7|-|TRBV7-2|-
TGTGCCAGCAGCCCACAGGGTGCCCCGGGGGAGCAGTACTTC
CASSPQGAPGEQYF
>TRBJ2-1|-|TRBV4-2|-
TGTGCCAGCAGCCAAGCAGCGGCCAATGAGCAGTTCTTC
CASSQAAANEQFF
>TRBJ2-5|TRBD1|TRBV4-3|-
TGCGCCAGCAGCCAAGTCGAGGGACAGGGGTCCGAGACCCAGTACTTC
CASSQVEGQGSETQYF
>TRBJ2-5|TRBD2|TRBV5-1|-
TGCGCCAGCACCTTAGCGGGAGTAGAGACCCAGTACTTC
CASTLAGVETQYF
>TRBJ1-2|-|TRBV30|-
TGTGCCTGGAGCACTTGGGAGAAACTTAACTATGGCTACACCTTC
CAWSTWEKLNYGYTF
>TRBJ2-2|-|TRBV25-1|-
TGTGCCAGCAGTGAATCTGTGGGCAGCCTCACCGGGGAGCTGTTTTTT
CASSESVGSLTGELFF
>TRBJ1-1|TRBD1|TRBV29-1|few
TGCAGCGTTGAGGATATCGTCGGCACAGGGGGGTTGACTGAAGCTTTCTTT
CSVEDIVGTGGLTEAFF
>TRBJ2-1|-|TRBV7-9|-
TGTGCCAGCAGCTTAACAGGCTCCTACAATGAGCAGTTCTTC
CASSLTGSYNEQFF
>TRBJ1-2|-|TRBV25-1|-
TGTGCCAGCAGTGACGGGGTCGGCTACACCTTC
CASSDGVGYTF
>TRBJ2-7|-|TRBV30|-
TGTGCCTGGAGTGTACAGGACGGGAGCTCCTACGAGCAGTACTTC
CAWSVQDGSSYEQYF
>TRBJ2-4|-|TRBV30|-
TGTGCCTGGAGCCCCGACAGGTTAGCCAAAAACATTCAGTACTTC
CAWSPDRLAKNIQYF
>TRBJ1-3|-|TRBV18|-
TGTGCCAGCTCACCGGCGACGGTACAGATCTCTGGAAACACCATATATTTT
CASSPATVQISGNTIYF